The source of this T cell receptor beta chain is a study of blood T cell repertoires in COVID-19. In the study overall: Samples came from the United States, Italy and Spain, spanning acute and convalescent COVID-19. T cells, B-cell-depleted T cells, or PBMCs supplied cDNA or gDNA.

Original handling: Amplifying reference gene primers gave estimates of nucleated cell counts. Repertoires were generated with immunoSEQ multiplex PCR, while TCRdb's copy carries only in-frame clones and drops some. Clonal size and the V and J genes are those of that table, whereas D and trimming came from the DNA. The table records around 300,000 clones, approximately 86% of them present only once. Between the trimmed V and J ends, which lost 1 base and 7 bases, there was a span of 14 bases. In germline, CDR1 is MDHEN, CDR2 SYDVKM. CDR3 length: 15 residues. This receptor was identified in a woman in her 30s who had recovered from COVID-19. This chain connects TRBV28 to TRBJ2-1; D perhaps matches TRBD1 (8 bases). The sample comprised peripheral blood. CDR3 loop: CASSLSPQGGNEQFF. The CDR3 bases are TGTGCCAGCAGTTTATCCCCACAGGGGGGGAATGAGCAGTTCTTC. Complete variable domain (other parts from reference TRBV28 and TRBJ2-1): DVKVTQSSRYLVKRTGEKVFLECVQDMDHENMFWYRQDPGLGLRLIYFSYDVKMKEKGDIPEGYSVSREKKERFSLILESASTNQTSMYLCASSLSPQGGNEQFFGPGTRLTVL.